This T cell receptor (beta chain) was retrieved from a study of monozygotic twins with inflammatory bowel disease. General study points: Using the inverse Simpson index, IBD patients had lower TCRbeta diversity than healthy co-twins. Repertoire similarity did not differ between concordant and discordant twins, possibly owing to limited power.

TCRdb re-analyzed the 5' RACE reads; it lists each CDR3 protein once, without DNA. The sample shows 330,000 or so distinct CDR3 sequences, and approximately 2% sits with its ten largest clones. Total RNA was isolated from whole blood without T cell sorting. As concerns this clonotype: Antigen: not known.

CDR1 and CDR2 (germline): SEHNR, FQNEAQ (reference sequence). There are 15 residues in the CDR3. Sequences were obtained from blood. The sequence derives from a human donor with ulcerative colitis or Crohn's disease, or a healthy co-twin of an affected twin (not recorded which). This chain uses TRBV7-9 with TRBJ2-3; lacking DNA, the TRBD2 call made by TCRdb goes unchecked. The CDR3 protein is CASSLGGSFTDTQYF.